The clone carrying this T cell receptor (beta chain) was detected only a few times. Its antigen is still unknown. The CDR3 length is 10 residues. CDR1 is SNHLY and CDR2 is FYNNEI in the germline V gene. The V gene lost 7 bases and the J gene lost 7 bases, with 7 bases spanning the gap. These data come from a study of molecular identifiers for immune sequencing clone quantification. The overall study: Four of five splits of RNA from about 20,000 or 100,000 naive CD8 cells were sequenced in replicates.

Study-wide results and limits: Clones that had above 20 RNA copies took up over 99% of effector molecules but under 1% in naive cells.

Previously described methods and listed TCR primers were employed for the bulk TCR libraries. TCRdb reprocessed the PCR reads via MiXCR and lists one record per CDR3 protein. Of 97,000 or so distinct CDR3 sequences listed, about 32% are singletons. Source material: naive CD8+ T cells from blood, with Jurkat cell RNA spiked in. The subset denotes: FACS-sorted CD8+CD4-CCR7+CD45RA+ naive T cells. This TCR was recovered from a human donor in good health. Some libraries in this study had Jurkat cell RNA spiked in. The chain employs TRBV2 and TRBJ1-1; D remains unclear. Written as DNA, the CDR3 is TGTGCCAGCATCCGCGGTGAAGCTTTCTTT. Translating gives CASIRGEAFF.